Below are 11 T cell receptor beta chains sequenced from a single sample in a study of T cells after yellow fever vaccination. Using its own MiXCR run on the 5' RACE reads, TCRdb lists one record per CDR3 protein. The sample lists some 160,000 distinct CDR3 sequences, approximately 9.7% occurring once. The sample consisted of CD8+ T cells sorted from PBMCs, taken 45 days after the yellow fever booster vaccination. These receptors were obtained from a man between 18 and 29 years old who received the YFV17D yellow fever vaccine.

V usage is TRBV7-9 and J usage is TRBJ2-3; 10 bases are a match to TRBD1. The CDR3 is made up of 17 amino acids. Germline assignment: CDR1 SEHNR and CDR2 FQNEAQ (reference sequence). Germline trimming cut 5 bases from V and 0 bases from J; bases unmatched to any gene: 8. CDR3 sequence: CASSQTPGQGSTDTQYF. In nucleotides, the CDR3 is TGTGCCAGCAGCCAAACACCGGGACAGGGGAGCACAGATACGCAGTATTTT.

This clonotype has more than one count but fewer than ten. The CDR3 loop is CASEKPGADTQYF. In nucleotides, the CDR3 is TGTGCCAGCGAGAAACCGGGCGCAGATACGCAGTATTTT. This chain links TRBV7-2 with TRBJ2-3; D ambiguous. CDR1 is SGHTA and CDR2 is FQGNSA in the germline V gene. The ends were cut back, 8 bases at V and 4 bases at J, with 13 bases in the middle. The CDR3 covers 13 residues.

This rearrangement joins TRBV27 to TRBJ1-5, with D possibly being TRBD1 (5 bases). The length of the CDR3 is 14 residues. V was cut by 4 bases and J by 3 bases, with 10 bases left in between. CDR1 and CDR2 from the germline V gene are MNHEY and SMNVEV (reference sequence). The CDR3 DNA reads TGTGCCAGCAGTTCCCAGGGATACAATCAGCCCCAGCATTTT. Translating it yields CASSSQGYNQPQHF.

This chain links TRBV5-1 with TRBJ1-1; D not certain. Germline CDR1 and CDR2: SGHRS and YFSETQ. V lost 0 bases to trimming and J lost 1 base, with 4 bases between them. This CDR3 region has 13 residues. CDR3 coding DNA: TGCGCCAGCAGCTTGGAAGCGAACACTGAAGCTTTCTTT. Encoded protein: CASSLEANTEAFF.

Many counts were recorded for this clonotype. V gene TRBV6-4 combines with J gene TRBJ2-2, with TRBD2 matching over 8 bases. The CDR3 contains 14 residues. The germline V gene has CDR1 MRHNA and CDR2 SNTAGT. The V segment lost 3 bases and the J segment 3 bases; nucleotides outside the gene matches: 0. The CDR3 protein is CASSERGDTGELFF. CDR3 DNA: TGTGCCAGCAGTGAGCGGGGGGACACCGGGGAGCTGTTTTTT.

At least ten counts were recorded for this clonotype. The chain links TRBV11-2 to TRBJ2-1; D may be TRBD2 (5 bases). Germline CDR1 reads SGHAT; CDR2 reads FQNNGV. V dropped 8 bases and J dropped 4 bases, with 9 bases sitting between them. The CDR3 has 12 amino acids. DNA for the CDR3: TGTGCCAGCGTCCGAGGGTACAATGAGCAGTTCTTC. Its protein is CASVRGYNEQFF.

This clonotype has a count of ten or more. The chain combines TRBV5-1 with TRBJ2-7, with 9 nucleotides matching TRBD2. The J segment lost 1 base and the V segment lost 2 bases, leaving 4 bases of the junction unmatched. The CDR3 consists of 15 residues. Germline V gene data show CDR1 as SGHRS and CDR2 as YFSETQ. CDR3 amino acids: CASSLFSGGSYEQYV. The DNA for the CDR3 is TGCGCCAGCAGCTTATTTAGCGGGGGATCCTACGAGCAGTACGTC.

This clonotype occurred a few times. This chain connects TRBV11-1 to TRBJ1-1, with D hard to call. Trimming took 2 bases from V and 2 from J, leaving 12 bases between them. This CDR3 is built from 15 residues. Germline V lookup: CDR1 SGHAT, CDR2 FQDESV (reference sequence). CDR3 sequence (DNA): TGTGCCAGCAGCTTACGAGGCTTCGGAAACACTGAAGCTTTCTTT. Translation: CASSLRGFGNTEAFF.

This chain connects TRBV3-1 to TRBJ1-6; 8 positions match TRBD1. The length of the CDR3 is 15 residues. The V gene end was trimmed by 4 bases and the J gene end by 12 bases; junction bases not matched to a gene: 11. Germline CDR1 reads LGHDT; CDR2 reads YNNKEL (reference sequence). CDR3 region: CASSPDRGSVLPLHF. As DNA, the CDR3 is TGTGCCAGCAGCCCTGACAGGGGAAGCGTTTTACCCCTCCACTTT. Supplemented by reference TRBV3-1 and TRBJ1-6, the full variable domain reads DTAVSQTPKYLVTQMGNDKSIKCEQNLGHDTMYWYKQDSKKFLKIMFSYNNKELIINETVPNRFSPKSPDKAHLNLHINSLELGDSAVYFCASSPDRGSVLPLHFGNGTRLTVT.

This clonotype was recorded a few times. J is TRBJ2-2 and V is TRBV30; D unclear. Germline CDR1 and CDR2: GTSNPN and SVGIG (reference sequence). The V and J ends lost 7 bases and 4 bases respectively, with 13 bases between them. The CDR3 length is 13 residues. The CDR3 coding sequence is TGTGCCTCCGATTACGGCGGCACCGGGGAGCTGTTTTTT. Residues: CASDYGGTGELFF.

The chain combines TRBV4-1 with TRBJ2-1; no reliable D call. Deletions cut 0 bases from V and 5 bases from J, with 8 bases between. CDR1 and CDR2 from the germline V gene are MGHRA and YSYEKL. CDR3 length: 14 amino acids. CDR3 protein: CASSQDPRNNEQFF. In nucleotides, the CDR3 is TGCGCCAGCAGCCAAGATCCCCGGAACAATGAGCAGTTCTTC.